These 19 T cell receptor beta chains share one sample of origin, sequenced in a study of identical twins. From the 5' RACE reads, TCRdb called clonotypes with MiXCR, one entry per CDR3 protein. The sample records about 700,000 distinct CDR3 sequences, approximately 6.1% being singletons. The sample comprised naive T cells sorted from blood. Receptors were obtained from a young man in good health.

The gene calls are TRBV14 and TRBJ2-3; D perhaps matches TRBD2 (6 bases). CDR1 and CDR2 from the germline V gene are SGHDN and FVKESK. The CDR3 spans 13 residues. V was clipped by 5 bases and J by 4 bases, with 10 bases between them. CDR3 sequence: CASSARLADTQYF. DNA of the CDR3: TGTGCCAGCAGCGCCCGACTAGCAGATACGCAGTATTTT.

This clonotype occurred many times. The chain combines TRBV20-1 with TRBJ2-5; D may be TRBD2 (5 bases). The CDR3 length is 11 residues. V gave up 5 bases and J gave up 5 bases, with 9 bases separating them. Germline CDR1 reads DFQATT; CDR2 reads SNEGSKA (reference sequence). CDR3 region: CSALPGETQYF. For the CDR3, the DNA is TGCAGTGCTTTACCGGGGGAGACCCAGTACTTC.

The chain employs TRBV6-2 or TRBV6-3 and TRBJ1-1, with D unresolved. V dropped 7 bases and J dropped 3 bases, with 12 bases sitting between them. Germline values: CDR1 MNHEY, CDR2 SVGEGT. There are 13 residues in the CDR3. CDR3: CASKNFGDTEAFF. Written as DNA, the CDR3 is TGTGCCAGCAAGAACTTCGGCGACACTGAAGCTTTCTTT.

In this sample, this clonotype turned up many times. The chain employs TRBV29-1 and TRBJ2-1, with 13 bases fitting TRBD2. The CDR3 consists of 13 residues. The V gene's germline CDR1 is SQVTM and CDR2 ANQGSEA. V was pared by 7 bases and J by 8 bases, with 5 bases of the junction left unmatched. CDR3 coding DNA: TGCAGCGGGAGGACTAGCGGGAGACATGAGCAGTTCTTC. It is translated as CSGRTSGRHEQFF.

This clonotype turned up a few times. The chain links TRBV7-9 to TRBJ2-2; perhaps TRBD1 as D (6 bases). V lost 4 bases and J 6 bases, leaving 15 bases between the germline ends. CDR1 SEHNR and CDR2 FQNEAQ come from the germline V gene (reference sequence). The CDR3 is 15 residues long. The CDR3 reads CASSSLTQGSGELFF. The CDR3 region has the DNA TGTGCCAGCAGCTCACTAACACAGGGTTCCGGGGAGCTGTTTTTT.

The sample holds a few counts of this clonotype. A read error may be the cause here, since a much bigger clone is one base away. This chain joins TRBV29-1 and TRBJ2-1, with a possible D match to TRBD1 (5 bases). This CDR3 is 11 amino acids long. Germline V CDR1 and CDR2: SQVTM, ANQGSEA. Trimming took 3 bases from V and 5 from J, leaving 5 bases between them. The CDR3, as DNA: TGCAGCGTTGACAGGGACAATGAGCAGTTCTTC. It translates to CSVDRDNEQFF.

The genes are TRBV18 and TRBJ1-6; D is uncertain. Looked up from germline, CDR1 is KGHSH and CDR2 is LQKENI. The CDR3 totals 13 residues. The V end was cut by 3 bases, the J end by 7 bases, with 7 bases between. In DNA form, the CDR3 reads TGTGCCAGCTCACCTCATTGGAATTCACCCCTCCACTTT. Translating it yields CASSPHWNSPLHF.

The sample holds many counts of this clonotype. The gene calls are TRBV3-1 and TRBJ2-1, with D perhaps TRBD2 (6 bases). Germline V lookup: CDR1 LGHDT, CDR2 YNNKEL (reference sequence). The length of the CDR3 is 15 residues. Trimming took off 0 bases at V and 4 bases at J, with 10 bases between the two ends. CDR3 nucleotides: TGTGCCAGCAGCCAAGAGCTGGCGGGATACAATGAGCAGTTCTTC. This translates into CASSQELAGYNEQFF.

This clonotype was seen a few times. J is TRBJ2-1 and V is TRBV27; maybe TRBD1 (6 bases). The ends were cut back, 5 bases at V and 10 bases at J, with 24 bases in the middle. Germline V gives CDR1 MNHEY, CDR2 SMNVEV (reference sequence). The CDR3 sequence is 16 residues long. CDR3 DNA: TGTGCCAGCAGTGGGACAACGCCAAATGGGGTGGGGGAGCAGTTCTTC. Amino acid sequence: CASSGTTPNGVGEQFF.

This rearrangement joins TRBV11-2 to TRBJ2-2, with D perhaps matching TRBD2 (6 bases). The CDR3 sequence is 14 residues long. V was trimmed by 6 bases and J by 2 bases, leaving 10 bases between them. Germline V gene lookup returns CDR1 SGHAT and CDR2 FQNNGV. Written as DNA, the CDR3 is TGTGCCAGCAGAGCGCGGGGAAACACCGGGGAGCTGTTTTTT. The encoded protein is CASRARGNTGELFF.

In its sample, this clonotype was seen many times. The chain has TRBV29-1 and TRBJ2-3; TRBD1 agrees at 8 bases. CDR1 is SQVTM and CDR2 is ANQGSEA in the germline V gene. The V and J ends lost 4 bases and 11 bases, in that order; junction bases with no gene match: 2. The CDR3 covers 10 residues. CDR3 residues: CSVAGQGQYF. The CDR3 DNA is TGCAGCGTTGCTGGACAGGGGCAGTATTTT.

This clonotype was recorded many times. This chain joins TRBV24-1 and TRBJ2-3; no clear D. V was clipped by 9 bases and J by 4 bases, with 7 bases between them. Per germline, CDR1 KGHDR and CDR2 SFDVKD. CDR3 length equals 11 residues. CDR3: CATGVSDTQYF. For the CDR3, the DNA is TGTGCCACCGGGGTTTCAGATACGCAGTATTTT.

This clonotype was observed many times. This chain links TRBV6-1 with TRBJ2-3; 10 bases match TRBD2. CDR3 length: 14 residues. The V and J ends lost 10 bases and 4 bases, in that order; junction bases with no gene match: 8. Germline CDR1 reads MNHNS; CDR2 reads SASEGT. The CDR3, as DNA: TGTGCCATCCTTAGCGGGAGGAGCGCAGATACGCAGTATTTT. Protein sequence: CAILSGRSADTQYF.

J is TRBJ2-2 and V is TRBV25-1; D ambiguous. With 4 bases removed from V and 4 bases from J, the gap between germline ends came to 7 bases. The CDR3 spans 13 residues. Germline V gene sequence: CDR1 MGHDK, CDR2 SYGVNS. Here the CDR3 DNA reads TGTGCCAGCAGTGGACATTTCACCGGGGAGCTGTTTTTT. Amino acids: CASSGHFTGELFF.

This clonotype was detected many times. The chain links TRBV9 to TRBJ2-7, with D uncertain. The germline V gene has CDR1 SGDLS and CDR2 YYNGEE. The CDR3 is 13 amino acids. Trimming pared 4 bases from V and 4 bases from J, leaving 12 bases between. In DNA form, the CDR3 reads TGTGCCAGCAGCCCCGACCCTAGGTACGAGCAGTACTTC. Encoded protein: CASSPDPRYEQYF.

The chain recombines TRBV6-1 with TRBJ2-2; 9 bases line up with TRBD1. With 6 bases clipped from V and 3 bases from J, the junction kept 5 bases outside the gene matches. Per germline, CDR1 MNHNS and CDR2 SASEGT. This CDR3 is 15 amino acids long. CDR3 DNA: TGTGCCAGCAGCCAGACAGGGGGGCACACCGGGGAGCTGTTTTTT. Its protein is CASSQTGGHTGELFF.

This clonotype came up a few times. The chain links TRBV7-6 to TRBJ2-2; tentatively, D is TRBD2 (6 bases). This CDR3 has 13 residues. CDR1 is SGHVS and CDR2 is FNYEAQ in the germline V gene. V was pared by 5 bases and J by 5 bases, with 9 bases between. CDR3 nucleotide sequence: TGTGCCAGCAGCGGCCGGGAGACCGGGGAGCTGTTTTTT. As protein: CASSGRETGELFF.

This chain uses TRBV18 with TRBJ2-7, with a tentative D call TRBD1 (6 bases). Germline CDR1 KGHSH, CDR2 LQKENI. The V end lost 4 bases, the J end lost 5 bases, and 12 bases lay between the germline ends. CDR3 length equals 13 residues. In DNA form, the CDR3 reads TGTGCCAGCTCACGAGACAGGACCGACGAGCAGTACTTC. Amino acid sequence: CASSRDRTDEQYF. The full variable domain, with the rest looked up from reference TRBV18 and TRBJ2-7, is NAGVMQNPRHLVRRRGQEARLRCSPMKGHSHVYWYRQLPEEGLKFMVYLQKENIIDESGMPKERFSAEFPKEGPSILRIQQVVRGDSAAYFCASSRDRTDEQYFGPGTRLTVT.

This clonotype occurred a few times. The chain uses TRBV29-1 and TRBJ2-1, with 9 bases that match TRBD2. The CDR3 covers 16 residues. Germline CDR1 SQVTM, CDR2 ANQGSEA. V lost 0 bases, J lost 3 bases, and 6 bases stayed unmatched. Here the CDR3 reads CSVEDPVAGDYNEQFF. DNA of the CDR3: TGCAGCGTTGAAGATCCGGTAGCGGGGGACTACAATGAGCAGTTCTTC.